Listed here are 19 T cell receptor beta chains from one sample, sequenced in a study of early T cells in non-severe SARS-CoV-2 infection. TCRdb independently ran MiXCR on the 5' RACE reads; one entry per CDR3 protein. The sample yields around 40,000 distinct CDR3 sequences, 5.9% seen once. Sequenced: whole blood. Receptor source: an adult who was a healthcare worker with PCR-confirmed SARS-CoV-2 infection or an uninfected control (not recorded which).

The chain uses TRBV6-1 and TRBJ2-1; TRBD1 matches 10 bases. Germline V CDR1 and CDR2: MNHNS, SASEGT. V lost 10 bases, J lost 5 bases, and 8 bases stayed unmatched. CDR3 length equals 14 residues. The CDR3: CATPGQGNNNEQFF. The CDR3, as DNA: TGTGCCACTCCGGGACAGGGGAATAACAATGAGCAGTTCTTC.

Many counts were recorded for this clonotype. The chain is built from TRBV29-1 and TRBJ2-1; TRBD2 matches 9 bases. The CDR3 consists of 16 residues. The junction had 7 bases not matched to a gene; V was cut back by 4 bases and J by 0 bases. The germline gives CDR1 SQVTM, CDR2 ANQGSEA. The CDR3 DNA reads TGCAGCGTTGTGCTTGCGGGAGGGAGCTCCTACAATGAGCAGTTCTTC. Protein: CSVVLAGGSSYNEQFF.

This clonotype was observed many times. The chain carries TRBV7-2 and TRBJ2-7; D is unclear. The ends were cut back, 0 bases at V and 1 base at J, with 16 bases in the middle. Germline V lookup: CDR1 SGHTA, CDR2 FQGNSA. The CDR3 is 17 amino acids. The CDR3 DNA follows: TGTGCCAGCAGCTTAGCGGATCAACTCGCTGAATCCTACGAGCAGTACTTC. Protein: CASSLADQLAESYEQYF. The variable domain in full, with the rest retrieved from reference TRBV7-2 and TRBJ2-7, is GAGVSQSPSNKVTEKGKDVELRCDPISGHTALYWYRQSLGQGLEFLIYFQGNSAPDKSGLPSDRFSAERTGGSVSTLTIQRTQQEDSAVYLCASSLADQLAESYEQYFGPGTRLTVT.

This clonotype was counted a few times. The rearrangement joins TRBV7-2 to TRBJ2-2, with 7 nucleotides matching TRBD2. J was trimmed by 5 bases and V by 2 bases; bases with no gene match: 14. This CDR3 region has 18 residues. Germline V CDR1 and CDR2: SGHTA, FQGNSA. CDR3 loop: CASSLRRGAGVFTGELFF. The CDR3, as DNA: TGTGCCAGCAGCTTACGGCGTGGGGCGGGAGTGTTTACCGGGGAGCTGTTTTTT.

This clonotype was seen a handful of times. At one boundary the junction diverges from the germline segment, which might be a read error. The genes are TRBV19 and TRBJ2-7, with a tentative D call TRBD2 (5 bases). The CDR3 extends over 13 amino acids. Germline-derived CDR1 and CDR2 are LNHDA and SQIVND (reference sequence). DNA for the CDR3: TGTGCCAGTAGTCCAAGGACTGGCTACGAGCAGCACTTC. It specifies CASSPRTGYEQHF.

This clonotype was picked up a small number of times. The CDR3 reads CSVGNTGELFF. The CDR3 bases are TGCAGCGTGGGGAACACCGGGGAGCTGTTTTTT. The chain couples TRBV29-1 to TRBJ2-2; D is unclear. This CDR3 has 11 residues. Trimming shortened V by 6 bases and J by 1 base, and 3 bases separated the two germline ends. The germline CDR1 and CDR2 sequences are SQVTM and ANQGSEA.

This chain uses TRBV30 with TRBJ1-1; D remains unclear. The V end was cut by 0 bases, the J end by 0 bases, with 11 bases between. CDR3 length: 15 residues. Germline V gene sequence: CDR1 GTSNPN, CDR2 SVGIG (reference sequence). CDR3 coding DNA: TGTGCCTGGAGTGTACACATAGACATGAACACTGAAGCTTTCTTT. Translation: CAWSVHIDMNTEAFF.

This clonotype came up many times. V and J are TRBV10-3 and TRBJ2-7; 7 nucleotides line up with TRBD1. The junction had 5 bases not matched to a gene; V was cut back by 6 bases and J by 0 bases. Germline values: CDR1 ENHRY, CDR2 SYGVKD. CDR3 length: 14 amino acids. The CDR3 here is CAIRGQRNSYEQYF. CDR3 nucleotide sequence: TGTGCCATCAGGGGACAGAGGAACTCCTACGAGCAGTACTTC.

This clonotype was found many times. V and J are TRBV5-1 and TRBJ2-3; D unresolved. V shed 0 bases and J shed 3 bases, with 8 bases lying between them. Germline V gene sequence: CDR1 SGHRS, CDR2 YFSETQ. The CDR3 sequence is 14 residues long. DNA of the CDR3: TGCGCCAGCAGCTTGGTAGCCGCGACAGATACGCAGTATTTT. Amino acid sequence: CASSLVAATDTQYF.

Many counts were recorded for this clonotype. V and J are TRBV5-5 and TRBJ1-3; D is ambiguous. This CDR3 region has 15 residues. V lost 4 bases and J lost 2, with 13 bases in between. Germline V gene sequence: CDR1 SGHKS, CDR2 YYEKEE (reference sequence). The CDR3 spells CASSPGFEAGNTIYF. In nucleotides, the CDR3 is TGTGCCAGCAGCCCCGGATTTGAAGCTGGAAACACCATATATTTT.

This clonotype was detected many times. CDR3 coding DNA: TGTGCCAGCAGCGAAAGAGGGACTAGCGTCAGCTCCTACAATGAGCAGTTCTTC. As protein: CASSERGTSVSSYNEQFF. This chain connects TRBV7-6 to TRBJ2-1, with 10 bases identical to TRBD2. This CDR3 spans 18 amino acids. Germline-derived CDR1 and CDR2 are SGHVS and FNYEAQ. The V gene end was trimmed by 5 bases and the J gene end by 0 bases; junction bases not matched to a gene: 10.

This clonotype is judged medium-sized. In DNA form, the CDR3 reads TGTGCCAGCAGTGACAGGGATAATTCACCCCTCCACTTT. This translates into CASSDRDNSPLHF. The chain couples TRBV6-4 to TRBJ1-6; unclear D gene. Germline V gene sequence: CDR1 MRHNA, CDR2 SNTAGT. This CDR3 spans 13 amino acids. V lost 2 bases and J 5 bases, leaving 4 bases between the germline ends.

This clonotype appeared many times. This chain joins TRBV29-1 and TRBJ2-1; 14 bases map to TRBD2. Per germline, CDR1 SQVTM and CDR2 ANQGSEA. This CDR3 contains 13 residues. Germline trimming cut 7 bases from V and 6 bases from J; bases unmatched to any gene: 2. As DNA, the CDR3 is TGCAGCGCCGGGACTAGCGGGGGCAATGAGCAGTTCTTC. Its protein product is CSAGTSGGNEQFF.

This clonotype has ten or more counts. This chain links TRBV28 with TRBJ1-2, with 9 bases aligning to TRBD1. Germline CDR1 MDHEN, CDR2 SYDVKM. The CDR3 covers 16 residues. The V and J ends lost 8 bases and 1 base, in that order; junction bases with no gene match: 11. CDR3 loop: CASQPSGTGLNYGYTF. CDR3 bases: TGTGCCAGCCAACCTTCTGGGACAGGGCTTAACTATGGCTACACCTTC.

This clonotype was found a few times. A much larger clone differs from this one at a single base, so this may be a read error. The chain links TRBV5-1 to TRBJ1-1; D unclear. This CDR3 spans 13 amino acids. Trimming took 4 bases from V and 8 from J, leaving 15 bases between them. Germline V gene sequence: CDR1 SGHRS, CDR2 YFSETQ. The CDR3 loop is CASSPDVAEEAFF. The CDR3 DNA sequence: TGCGCCAGCAGCCCGGACGTCGCGGAGGAAGCTTTCTTT. The full variable domain, completed using reference TRBV5-1 and TRBJ1-1, is KAGVTQTPRYLIKTRGQQVTLSCSPISGHRSVSWYQQTPGQGLQFLFEYFSETQRNKGNFPGRFSGRQFSNSRSEMNVSTLELGDSALYLCASSPDVAEEAFFGQGTRLTVV.

The chain couples TRBV30 to TRBJ2-7, with 7 bases identical to TRBD1. V dropped 3 bases and J dropped 4; count of bases not matched to a gene: 6. The CDR3 totals 13 residues. Germline values: CDR1 GTSNPN, CDR2 SVGIG (reference sequence). The CDR3 loop is CAWSPGQIYEQYF. CDR3 in DNA: TGTGCCTGGAGCCCGGGACAGATTTACGAGCAGTACTTC.

CDR3 amino acids: CSVPGPQNTEAFF. CDR3 in DNA: TGCAGCGTTCCGGGACCGCAGAACACTGAAGCTTTCTTT. The chain couples TRBV29-1 to TRBJ1-1; possibly TRBD1 for D (5 bases). From germline, CDR1 is SQVTM and CDR2 ANQGSEA. The CDR3 contains 13 residues. The V end was cut by 5 bases, the J end by 1 base, with 11 bases between.

This clonotype showed up many times. The rearrangement uses TRBV20-1 and TRBJ2-7; TRBD1 might be the D (6 bases). This CDR3 contains 15 residues. Germline V gene data show CDR1 as DFQATT and CDR2 as SNEGSKA (reference sequence). The V end was cut by 0 bases, the J end by 4 bases, with 16 bases between. CDR3 loop: CSARDPGQRIYEQYF. The CDR3 DNA reads as TGCAGTGCTAGAGATCCGGGACAAAGGATTTACGAGCAGTACTTC.

The chain links TRBV5-1 to TRBJ1-5; D call uncertain. This CDR3 is built from 12 residues. V lost 1 base to trimming and J lost 11 bases, with 10 bases between them. Germline V gene lookup returns CDR1 SGHRS and CDR2 YFSETQ. In nucleotides, the CDR3 is TGCGCCAGCAGCTTGACCGGTGACTCCCAGCATTTT. It is translated as CASSLTGDSQHF.